This T cell receptor (beta chain) came from a study of T cell repertoires in cytomegalovirus infection. General study points: Based on cumulative public TCR beta family frequency, carriers of CMV plus the relevant HLA were identified.

The germline gives CDR1 SGHTA, CDR2 FQGNSA. CDR3 size: 14 residues. V lost 4 bases, J lost 5 bases, and 3 bases stayed unmatched. On this clonotype: Antigen unknown.

Via MiXCR, TCRdb re-called the reads, giving one row per CDR3 protein. The sample lists a few hundred thousand distinct CDR3 sequences, 30% to 40% occurring once. Sequences were derived from cultured PBMCs, sampled from culture after CMV antigen stimulation. V and J are TRBV7-2 and TRBJ2-5; 11 bases align to TRBD2. The receptor comes from a human donor in good health (CMV status not recorded). Some clones in this sample may be carry-over from other donors' samples. The CDR3 nucleotides are TGTGCCAGCAGCTCTAGCGGGGGGACCGAGACCCAGTACTTC. This translates into CASSSSGGTETQYF. Full variable domain (outside the CDR3, taken from reference TRBV7-2 and TRBJ2-5): GAGVSQSPSNKVTEKGKDVELRCDPISGHTALYWYRQSLGQGLEFLIYFQGNSAPDKSGLPSDRFSAERTGGSVSTLTIQRTQQEDSAVYLCASSSSGGTETQYFGPGTRLLVL.